This TCR beta chain appears in the sequencing data of a study of blood T cell repertoires in COVID-19. Study details: Collection of acute and convalescent COVID-19 samples took place in the United States, Italy and Spain. In each case, the material was cDNA or gDNA derived from T cells, B-cell-depleted T cells, or PBMCs.

Patients in Seattle were enrolled during active infection, then followed longitudinally. The CDR3 runs 15 residues. Trimming pared 5 bases from V and 0 bases from J, leaving 14 bases between. The germline gives CDR1 SGHRS, CDR2 YFSETQ. Repertoires were generated with immunoSEQ multiplex PCR, while TCRdb's copy carries only in-frame clones and drops some. The data show a few hundred thousand clones, approximately 90% seen once. Specimen: peripheral blood. This clonotype originated in a woman aged 50 to 60 with COVID-19, enrolled during active disease. The rearrangement joins TRBV5-1 to TRBJ1-2; D is unclear. The CDR3 nucleotides read TGCGCCAGCAGAACCGAACTACTAGCTAACTATGGCTACACCTTC. Its protein is CASRTELLANYGYTF.